This T cell receptor beta chain was recorded in a study of blood T cell repertoires in COVID-19. Background on the study: Some COVID-19 samples were acute and others convalescent; all came from the United States, Italy and Spain. Sources were T cells, B-cell-depleted T cells, or PBMCs; the material itself was cDNA or gDNA.

The V gene end was trimmed by 0 bases and the J gene end by 10 bases; junction bases not matched to a gene: 3. The CDR3 covers 12 residues. Per the study methods: Amplification of reference gene primers was used by the study to estimate nucleated cell counts. Profiled with immunoSEQ multiplex PCR; TCRdb holds only in-frame clones, not every one. For V, J and clone size, that table is used; D and trimming come from the DNA. This repertoire shows about 36,000 clones, 75% to 90% found once; its top ten account for around two fifths. The sample holds one count of this clone. The sample taken for sequencing was peripheral blood. This chain uses TRBV5-3 with TRBJ1-1; 7 bases agree with TRBD1. TRBV5-3 is assigned to the ORF class and has an uncertain function. The receptor was isolated from a human donor in a cohort sampled during active or convalescent COVID-19. The donor label of this sample is uncertain. This CDR3 reads CARSLEGARAFF. CDR3 nucleotides: TGTGCCAGAAGCTTGGAGGGGGCGCGAGCTTTCTTT.